This TCR beta chain came from a study of blood T cell repertoires in COVID-19 (dated by TCRdb to the early 2020s). About the study as a whole: Collaborator samples came from the United States, Italy and Spain and covered acute and convalescent phases of COVID-19. The material from the prospective study consisted of cDNA or gDNA derived from T cells, B-cell-depleted T cells, or PBMCs. Deeply sampled blood TCRbeta repertoires from subjects exposed to, actively infected with, or recovered from COVID-19 were included in the dataset. The repertoires were made available in a free public database intended to serve as a resource for research on the immune response to SARS-CoV-2. Samples came from the ongoing ImmuneRACE study (first 160 participants) plus 1,254 subjects from 6 global collaborators. A de-identified subject ID, COVID-19 status, age in years and sex were almost always included in the sample metadata. Where available, HLA class I and class II types were obtained from metadata supplied by the sample provider rather than from assay-based typing. Beyond this particular receptor, the publication reports: Clinical and demographic metadata were provided uncurated, with the amount varying by source and participant.

In Seattle, one collaborating source enrolled patients while the infection was active and tracked those patients longitudinally over the course of disease. Each collaborating institution followed its own protocols to collect whole blood in K2EDTA tubes. For TCRbeta analysis, collaborators shipped samples as frozen whole blood, isolated PBMCs, or DNA extracted from either of those sample types. The V and J ends are trimmed by 2 bases and 4 bases, leaving 20 bases between them. Measured from the cysteine to the phenylalanine, the CDR3 is 18 residues long. This entry keeps only the CDR3 DNA: 54 bases, framed from base 1. Taken from the germline V gene, the CDR1 and CDR2 loops are LGHNA and YSLEER. TCRbeta CDR3 regions were amplified from genomic DNA using the immunoSEQ Assay, a bias-controlled multiplex PCR. As for the original processing: Nucleated cell counts per sample were estimated from amplification of reference gene primers within the assay. Sequence reads were collapsed and filtered to measure the absolute abundance of every unique TCRbeta CDR3 rearrangement. For each sample, productive Simpson clonality was calculated as the square root of Simpson's diversity index over productive rearrangements. Here the immuneACCESS table is served through TCRdb, limited to in-frame sequences with V and J called. Missing clones are a known gap in these copies; in checked studies unresolved V genes cover under half, and the rest lacks a known reason. V and J calls and clone size follow that table, whereas D and trimming were derived from the DNA. Within this sample are roughly 250,000 clones, with around 82% of them counted one time only. Roughly 0.87% of the sample is in the top ten clones.

To note about this clone: Its antigen remains unidentified. No much larger clonotype is one base removed from it; base qualities were not supplied.

The rearranged segments are TRBV4-3 and TRBJ2-2; the D gene is perhaps TRBD1, from 7 matching bases. The specimen was peripheral blood. This receptor was identified in a human donor with COVID-19, enrolled during active disease. The donor label of this sample is uncertain. The DNA is as follows: TGCGCCAGCAGCCAACGACAGGGTCCGGGGGCACGCACCGGGGAGCTGTTTTTT. Its amino acids are CASSQRQGPGARTGELFF.